This paragraph covers one T cell receptor beta chain sequence. The data belong to a study of control samples from healthy donors and cancer patients. Measured with immunoSEQ multiplex PCR; TCRdb has only the in-frame clones, and not every one. The table records roughly 23,000 clones, approximately 83% of them present only once. The TCR comes from a man aged 60-69 years with head and neck cancer. Material: PBMCs.

The CDR3 loop reads CSASGQSSSYNSPLHF. The DNA for the CDR3 is TGCAGTGCTAGTGGGCAGTCGAGCTCCTATAATTCACCCCTCCACTTT. V is TRBV20-1 and J is TRBJ1-6; the D is unclear. Trimming took off 3 bases at V and 0 bases at J, with 12 bases between the two ends. The CDR3 has 16 amino acids. The germline gives CDR1 DFQATT, CDR2 SNEGSKA (reference sequence).